The 18 T cell receptor beta chains given below trace back to one sample, sequenced in a study of blood T cell repertoires in COVID-19. Sequencing was performed with immunoSEQ multiplex PCR; in TCRdb, only in-frame clones are kept and a portion is missing. The repertoire consists of 50,000 to 60,000 clones, with roughly 86% occurring once and the leading ten covering roughly 6.7%. The sample taken for sequencing was peripheral blood. Every receptor here comes from a human donor with active COVID-19. The donor label of this sample is uncertain.

CDR3 in DNA: TGTGCCAGCAGCCCGATGACTAGCGGGGGCCTCGGGGAGCAGTTCTTC. Residues: CASSPMTSGGLGEQFF. The chain employs TRBV9 and TRBJ2-1, with 12 bases lining up with TRBD2. The CDR3 loop spans 16 amino acids. Germline V CDR1 and CDR2: SGDLS, YYNGEE. Trimming took 4 bases from V and 10 from J; bases not matched to a gene: 12.

This chain joins TRBV2 and TRBJ1-3, with 7 bases lining up with TRBD1. The V segment lost 7 bases and the J segment 0 bases; nucleotides outside the gene matches: 6. This CDR3 has 15 amino acids. CDR1 SNHLY and CDR2 FYNNEI come from the germline V gene. CDR3 residues: CASTGQEYSGNTIYF. In nucleotides, the CDR3 is TGTGCCAGCACTGGACAGGAATACTCTGGAAACACCATATATTTT.

The chain employs TRBV5-4 and TRBJ2-7, with D possibly TRBD2 on 7 matching bases. V was shortened by 0 bases and J by 9 bases, with 13 bases between the two germline ends. Per germline, CDR1 SGHNT and CDR2 YYREEE (reference sequence). There are 13 residues in the CDR3. The CDR3 DNA reads TGTGCCAGCAGCTTGGAAGGGGGGGATCGGCAGTACTTC. Its protein is CASSLEGGDRQYF.

The rearrangement uses TRBV27 and TRBJ1-3; D uncertain. The CDR3 spans 13 residues. Germline V gene sequence: CDR1 MNHEY, CDR2 SMNVEV (reference sequence). Trimming removed 6 bases from V and 3 bases from J, with 9 bases in between. The CDR3 is CASSPIIGNTIYF. The CDR3 region has the DNA TGTGCCAGCAGCCCTATTATTGGAAACACCATATATTTT.

CDR3 bases: TGTGCCAGCAGCTTAAGTAGTTCTCAGACCCAGTACTTC. Amino acids: CASSLSSSQTQYF. The chain carries TRBV7-3 and TRBJ2-5; D gene unclear. The CDR3 loop spans 13 amino acids. Trimming took off 1 base at V and 6 bases at J, with 9 bases between the two ends. The V gene's germline CDR1 is SGHTA and CDR2 FQGTGA. Filled out from reference TRBV7-3 and TRBJ2-5, the complete variable domain reads GAGVSQTPSNKVTEKGKYVELRCDPISGHTALYWYRQSLGQGPEFLIYFQGTGAADDSGLPNDRFFAVRPEGSVSTLKIQRTERGDSAVYLCASSLSSSQTQYFGPGTRLLVL.

This chain uses TRBV5-1 with TRBJ1-2; possible D gene TRBD1, 5 bases. Germline-derived CDR1 and CDR2 are SGHRS and YFSETQ. The V and J ends lost 0 bases and 8 bases respectively, with 11 bases between them. The CDR3 extends over 13 amino acids. The CDR3 here is CASSLVGAGGYTF. CDR3 DNA sequence: TGCGCCAGCAGCTTGGTAGGGGCCGGGGGCTACACCTTC.

The chain joins TRBV28 to TRBJ2-3, with D possibly being TRBD1 (6 bases). With 5 bases removed from V and 4 bases from J, the gap between germline ends came to 10 bases. The CDR3 is 13 residues long. Germline CDR1 and CDR2: MDHEN and SYDVKM. CDR3 sequence: CASSPGVPDTQYF. The DNA of the CDR3 is TGTGCCAGCAGTCCAGGGGTTCCAGATACGCAGTATTTT.

This sequence joins TRBV13 and TRBJ1-6, with 10 bases identical to TRBD1. Trimming took 2 bases from V and 7 from J; bases not matched to a gene: 8. CDR1 and CDR2 from the germline V gene are PRHDT and FYEKMQ (reference sequence). The CDR3 loop spans 17 amino acids. The CDR3 protein is CASSLSIGTGVNSPLHF. Written as DNA, the CDR3 is TGTGCCAGCAGCTTAAGCATCGGGACAGGGGTCAATTCACCCCTCCACTTT.

This clone was observed once. V is TRBV12-5 and J is TRBJ2-3; D is uncertain. V lost 0 bases to trimming and J lost 2 bases, with 12 bases between them. CDR1 is LGHNT and CDR2 is FRNRAP in the germline V gene. The CDR3 length is 16 residues. This chain's CDR3 is CASGLVLGSTTDTQYF. The DNA of the CDR3 is TGTGCTAGTGGTTTGGTACTGGGCAGTACCACAGATACGCAGTATTTT.

The chain employs TRBV9 and TRBJ2-1; the match to TRBD2 covers 7 bases. V shed 3 bases and J 10 bases; nucleotides not matched to a gene: 13. From germline, CDR1 is SGDLS and CDR2 YYNGEE. CDR3 length: 15 residues. The CDR3 is CASSADGRRHEEQFF. The CDR3 DNA follows: TGTGCCAGCAGCGCGGACGGGAGGAGACATGAGGAGCAGTTCTTC.

The chain uses TRBV2 and TRBJ2-3; D ambiguous. This CDR3 is 11 amino acids long. Germline CDR1 is SNHLY and CDR2 is FYNNEI. Trimming removed 8 bases from V and 4 bases from J, with 7 bases in between. The CDR3 bases are TGTGCCAGCGTAGTCGCAGATACGCAGTATTTT. Its protein product is CASVVADTQYF.

The chain uses TRBV5-1 and TRBJ2-7; D perhaps matches TRBD2 (5 bases). CDR3 size: 17 residues. Looked up from germline, CDR1 is SGHRS and CDR2 is YFSETQ. V shed 3 bases and J shed 0 bases, with 19 bases lying between them. CDR3 bases: TGCGCCAGCAGCTGGGGTTTTCTCTTACGGGACTCCTACGAGCAGTACTTC. This gives the protein CASSWGFLLRDSYEQYF.

The rearrangement uses TRBV5-1 and TRBJ1-6, with TRBD1 matching over 7 bases. Germline V gene data show CDR1 as SGHRS and CDR2 as YFSETQ. The CDR3 runs 15 residues. The junction had 6 bases not matched to a gene; V was cut back by 2 bases and J by 7 bases. The CDR3 loop reads CASSFQTGENSPLHF. CDR3 sequence (DNA): TGCGCCAGCAGCTTCCAAACAGGGGAGAATTCACCCCTCCACTTT.

The chain combines TRBV18 with TRBJ2-7, with a possible D match to TRBD2 (5 bases). Trimming left V 3 bases short and J 0 bases short, with 12 bases between. CDR3 size: 15 residues. Looked up from germline, CDR1 is KGHSH and CDR2 is LQKENI. The CDR3 DNA sequence: TGTGCCAGCTCACCGGTTCAAGGGAGCTCCTACGAGCAGTACTTC. Translated, it gives CASSPVQGSSYEQYF. The variable domain in full, completed from reference TRBV18 and TRBJ2-7, reads NAGVMQNPRHLVRRRGQEARLRCSPMKGHSHVYWYRQLPEEGLKFMVYLQKENIIDESGMPKERFSAEFPKEGPSILRIQQVVRGDSAAYFCASSPVQGSSYEQYFGPGTRLTVT.

The chain recombines TRBV5-8 with TRBJ2-7; D unresolved. CDR1 and CDR2 from the germline V gene are SGHTS and YDEGEE. Trimming pared 2 bases from V and 5 bases from J, leaving 8 bases between. The CDR3 sequence is 12 residues long. The DNA of the CDR3 is TGTGCCAGCAGCTTTGCCTATAACGAGCAGTACTTC. Translating it yields CASSFAYNEQYF.

The V gene is TRBV27, the J gene TRBJ2-1, with D possibly matching TRBD2 (6 bases). Germline CDR1 MNHEY, CDR2 SMNVEV (reference sequence). V was clipped by 6 bases and J by 7 bases, with 31 bases between them. The CDR3 covers 19 residues. In DNA, the CDR3 is TGTGCCAGCAGACTTAATCCCTTTCAGGTCCAACCGACTAGTAATGAGCAGTTCTTC. Translating gives CASRLNPFQVQPTSNEQFF.

This chain uses TRBV29-1 with TRBJ2-3, with D hard to call. This CDR3 has 13 amino acids. Germline CDR1 and CDR2: SQVTM and ANQGSEA. Trimming cost V 6 bases and J 0 bases, with 10 bases left between them. Here the CDR3 DNA reads TGCAGCGTACCAACAGACAGCACAGATACGCAGTATTTT. Amino acid sequence: CSVPTDSTDTQYF.

The rearrangement links TRBV6-1 to TRBJ2-5; no reliable D call. Germline V gives CDR1 MNHNS, CDR2 SASEGT. The V end was cut by 2 bases, the J end by 5 bases, with 6 bases between. CDR3 length: 12 residues. CDR3 loop: CASSEIRETQYF. The CDR3 DNA follows: TGTGCCAGCAGTGAAATCCGGGAGACCCAGTACTTC.